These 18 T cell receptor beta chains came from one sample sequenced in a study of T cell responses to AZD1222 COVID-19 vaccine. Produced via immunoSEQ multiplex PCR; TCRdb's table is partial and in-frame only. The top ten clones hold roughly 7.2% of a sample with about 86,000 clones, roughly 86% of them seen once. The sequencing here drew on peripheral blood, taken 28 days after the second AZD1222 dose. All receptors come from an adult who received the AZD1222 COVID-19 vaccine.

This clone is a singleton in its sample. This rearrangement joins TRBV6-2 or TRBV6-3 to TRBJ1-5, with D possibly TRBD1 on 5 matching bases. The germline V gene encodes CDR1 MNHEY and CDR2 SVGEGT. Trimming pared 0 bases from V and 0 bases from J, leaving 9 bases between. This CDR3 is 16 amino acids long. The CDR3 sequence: CASSYSGRASNQPQHF. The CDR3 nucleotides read TGTGCCAGCAGTTACTCGGGCAGGGCTAGCAATCAGCCCCAGCATTTT.

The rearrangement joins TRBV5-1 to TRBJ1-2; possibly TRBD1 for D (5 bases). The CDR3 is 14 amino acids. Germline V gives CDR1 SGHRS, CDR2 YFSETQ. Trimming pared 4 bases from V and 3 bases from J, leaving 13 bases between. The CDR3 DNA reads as TGCGCCAGCAGCGGGGACGGATTTTACTATGGCTACACCTTC. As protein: CASSGDGFYYGYTF.

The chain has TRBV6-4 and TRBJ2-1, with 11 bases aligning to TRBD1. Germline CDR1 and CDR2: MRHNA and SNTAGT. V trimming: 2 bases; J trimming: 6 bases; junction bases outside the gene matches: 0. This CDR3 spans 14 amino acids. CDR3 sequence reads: CASSDGTGGNEQFF. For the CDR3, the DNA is TGTGCCAGCAGTGACGGGACAGGGGGCAATGAGCAGTTCTTC.

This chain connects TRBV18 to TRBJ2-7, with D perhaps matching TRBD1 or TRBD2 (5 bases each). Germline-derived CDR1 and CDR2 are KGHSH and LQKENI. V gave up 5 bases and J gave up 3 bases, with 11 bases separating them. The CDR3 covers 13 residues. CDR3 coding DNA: TGTGCCAGCTCAACCGGGACGGACTACGAGCAGTACTTC. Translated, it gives CASSTGTDYEQYF.

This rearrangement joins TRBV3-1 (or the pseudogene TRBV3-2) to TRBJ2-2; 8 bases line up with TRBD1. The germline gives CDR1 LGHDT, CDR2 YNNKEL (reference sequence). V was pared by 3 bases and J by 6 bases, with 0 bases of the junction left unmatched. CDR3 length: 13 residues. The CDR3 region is CASSQTGAGELFF. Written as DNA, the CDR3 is TGTGCCAGCAGCCAGACAGGGGCCGGGGAGCTGTTTTTT.

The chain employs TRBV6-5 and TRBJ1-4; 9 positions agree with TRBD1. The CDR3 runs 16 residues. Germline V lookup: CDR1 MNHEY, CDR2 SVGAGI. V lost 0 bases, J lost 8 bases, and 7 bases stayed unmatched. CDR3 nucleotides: TGTGCCAGCAGTTACTCGAACAGGGGGCCTGGGGAAAAACTGTTTTTT. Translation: CASSYSNRGPGEKLFF.

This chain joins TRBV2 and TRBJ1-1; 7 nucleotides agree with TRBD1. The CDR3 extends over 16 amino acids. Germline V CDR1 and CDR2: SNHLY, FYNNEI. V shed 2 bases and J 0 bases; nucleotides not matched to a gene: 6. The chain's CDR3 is CASSEWEDRMNTEAFF. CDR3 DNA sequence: TGTGCCAGCAGTGAATGGGAGGACAGGATGAACACTGAAGCTTTCTTT.

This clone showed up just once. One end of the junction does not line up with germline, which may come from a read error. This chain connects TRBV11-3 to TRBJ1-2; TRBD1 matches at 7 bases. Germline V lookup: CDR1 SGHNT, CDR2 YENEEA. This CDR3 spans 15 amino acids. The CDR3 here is CASSLGSCRGILFFF. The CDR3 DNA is TGTGCCAGCAGCTTAGGCTCCTGCAGGGGGATCCTCTTCTTCTTC.

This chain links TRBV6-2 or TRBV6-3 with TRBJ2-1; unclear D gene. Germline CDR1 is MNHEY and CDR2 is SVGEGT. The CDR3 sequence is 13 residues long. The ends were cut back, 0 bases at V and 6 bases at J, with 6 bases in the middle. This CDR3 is CASSYSFSNEQFF. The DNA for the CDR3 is TGTGCCAGCAGTTACTCGTTTAGCAATGAGCAGTTCTTC.

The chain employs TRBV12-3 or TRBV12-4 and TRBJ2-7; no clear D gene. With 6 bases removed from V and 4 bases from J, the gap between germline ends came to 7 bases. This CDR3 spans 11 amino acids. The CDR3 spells CASSYGYEQYF. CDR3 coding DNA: TGTGCCAGCAGCTACGGATACGAGCAGTACTTC.

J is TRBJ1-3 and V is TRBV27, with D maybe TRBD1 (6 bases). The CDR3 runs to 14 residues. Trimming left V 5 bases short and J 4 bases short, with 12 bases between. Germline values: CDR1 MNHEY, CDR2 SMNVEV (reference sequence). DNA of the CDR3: TGTGCCAGCAGTCCGGGGGCGCTGGGAAACACCATATATTTT. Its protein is CASSPGALGNTIYF.

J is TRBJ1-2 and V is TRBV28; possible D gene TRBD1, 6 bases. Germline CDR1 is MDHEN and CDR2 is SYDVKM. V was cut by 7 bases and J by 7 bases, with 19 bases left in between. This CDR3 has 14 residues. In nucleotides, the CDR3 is TGTGCCAGCACAGATGGGGGCAGGAAGGGTGGCTACACCTTC. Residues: CASTDGGRKGGYTF.

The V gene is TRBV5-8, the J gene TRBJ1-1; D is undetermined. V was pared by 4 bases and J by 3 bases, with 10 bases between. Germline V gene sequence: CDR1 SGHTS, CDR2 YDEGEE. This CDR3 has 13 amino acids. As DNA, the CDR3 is TGTGCCAGCAGCGCCGGGTGGTACACTGAAGCTTTCTTT. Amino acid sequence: CASSAGWYTEAFF.

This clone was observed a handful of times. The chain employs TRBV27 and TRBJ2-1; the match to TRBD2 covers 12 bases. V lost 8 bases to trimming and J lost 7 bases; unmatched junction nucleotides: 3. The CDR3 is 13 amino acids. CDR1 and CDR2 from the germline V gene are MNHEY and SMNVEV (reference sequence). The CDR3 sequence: CASGLAGLNEQFF. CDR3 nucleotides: TGTGCCAGCGGACTAGCGGGATTAAATGAGCAGTTCTTC.

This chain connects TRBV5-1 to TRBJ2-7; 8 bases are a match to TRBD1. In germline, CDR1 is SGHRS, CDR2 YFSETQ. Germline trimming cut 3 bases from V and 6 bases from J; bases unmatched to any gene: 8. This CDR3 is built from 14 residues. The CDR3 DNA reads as TGCGCCAGCAGCTATGGACAGGGAAGGGGCGAGCAGTACTTC. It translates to CASSYGQGRGEQYF. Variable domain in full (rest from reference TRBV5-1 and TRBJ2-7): KAGVTQTPRYLIKTRGQQVTLSCSPISGHRSVSWYQQTPGQGLQFLFEYFSETQRNKGNFPGRFSGRQFSNSRSEMNVSTLELGDSALYLCASSYGQGRGEQYFGPGTRLTVT.

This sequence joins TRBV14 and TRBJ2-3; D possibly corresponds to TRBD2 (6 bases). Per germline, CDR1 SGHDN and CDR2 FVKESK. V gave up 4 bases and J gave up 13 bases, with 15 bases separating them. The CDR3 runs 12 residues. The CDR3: CASSLETTRKYF. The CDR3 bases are TGTGCCAGCAGCCTAGAGACGACTAGAAAGTATTTT. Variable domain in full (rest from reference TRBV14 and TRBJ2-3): EAGVTQFPSHSVIEKGQTVTLRCDPISGHDNLYWYRRVMGKEIKFLLHFVKESKQDESGMPNNRFLAERTGGTYSTLKVQPAELEDSGVYFCASSLETTRKYFGPGTRLTVL.

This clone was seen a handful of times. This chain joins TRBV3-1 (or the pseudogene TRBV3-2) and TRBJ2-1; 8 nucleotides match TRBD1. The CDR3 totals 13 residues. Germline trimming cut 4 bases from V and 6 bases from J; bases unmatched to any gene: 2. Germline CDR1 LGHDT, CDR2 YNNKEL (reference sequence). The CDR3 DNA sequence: TGTGCCAGCAGCCGGACAGGGATCAATGAGCAGTTCTTC. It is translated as CASSRTGINEQFF.

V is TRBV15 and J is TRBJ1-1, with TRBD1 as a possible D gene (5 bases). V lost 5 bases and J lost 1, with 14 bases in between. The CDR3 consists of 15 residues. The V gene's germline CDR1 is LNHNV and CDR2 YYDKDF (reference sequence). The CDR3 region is CATSRPGAENTEAFF. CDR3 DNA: TGTGCCACCAGCCGACCTGGGGCCGAGAACACTGAAGCTTTCTTT. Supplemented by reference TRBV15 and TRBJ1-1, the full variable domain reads DAMVIQNPRYQVTQFGKPVTLSCSQTLNHNVMYWYQQKSSQAPKLLFHYYDKDFNNEADTPDNFQSRRPNTSFCFLDIRSPGLGDTAMYLCATSRPGAENTEAFFGQGTRLTVV.